The rows below give T cell receptor beta chains drawn from one sample of a study of blood T cell repertoires in COVID-19. The table came from immunoSEQ multiplex PCR; TCRdb's copy has only in-frame clones and leaves some out. The sample carries almost 200,000 clones, about four fifths recorded once. The sequencing sample was made of peripheral blood. These receptors all stem from a woman aged 40 to 55 with COVID-19, enrolled during active disease. The CDR3 runs from the conserved cysteine through the conserved F or W. A D gene is named only where the DNA matches it firmly. Size is stated for part of the rows, as once, few or many counts, or as a class when the clone is expanded.

cdr3_aa	j_call	v_call	d_call	clone_size
CATSRDGGRTRSSTDTQYF	TRBJ2-3	TRBV15	TRBD2	few
CASSQILDPKNIQYF	TRBJ2-4	TRBV4-2	-	-
CASSPILGTGVYEQYF	TRBJ2-7	TRBV5-6	TRBD1	-
CASAIQGANVLTF	TRBJ2-6	TRBV4-1	-	-
CASSQSGETQYF	TRBJ2-5	TRBV23-1	-	-
CASSSPSLAGYEQYF	TRBJ2-7	TRBV6-5	TRBD2	-
CASSPTQGSSYNEQFF	TRBJ2-1	TRBV18	-	-
CASKAAVYNSPLHF	TRBJ1-6	TRBV6-5	-	-
CASSLTGDYEQYF	TRBJ2-7	TRBV5-4	-	many
CASSRGLAGGTDTQYF	TRBJ2-3	TRBV3-1/TRBV3-2	TRBD2	-
CSVGEGGGEKLFF	TRBJ1-4	TRBV29-1	TRBD1	-
CASRSSSGATNEKLFF	TRBJ1-4	TRBV5-1	-	once
CASSLSGASEDTQYF	TRBJ2-3	TRBV6-2/TRBV6-3	TRBD2	-
CASSGDRGSSPLHF	TRBJ1-6	TRBV6-6	TRBD1	-
CAWTRGTSGEQYF	TRBJ2-7	TRBV30	TRBD1	-
CASSSGQFPGNTIYF	TRBJ1-3	TRBV5-1	-	few
CASSQLHEQFF	TRBJ2-1	TRBV3-1/TRBV3-2	-	-
CASGTYFDTGELFF	TRBJ2-2	TRBV2	-	-
CASSDVRPGGDEQFF	TRBJ2-1	TRBV25-1	TRBD2	-
CASSFQRIEQFF	TRBJ2-1	TRBV5-6	-	few
CASSLLEGKLFF	TRBJ1-4	TRBV3-1/TRBV3-2	-	-
CASSLPDRASGETQYF	TRBJ2-5	TRBV7-2	TRBD1	-
CVSSIQGAAEAFF	TRBJ1-1	TRBV5-4	TRBD1	-
CASSSDRGRSEQYF	TRBJ2-7	TRBV6-2/TRBV6-3	TRBD1	-
CAISDRREGYTF	TRBJ1-2	TRBV10-3	-	once
CASSLQGAGNTIYF	TRBJ1-3	TRBV6-5	TRBD1	-
CASSTGFWTQYF	TRBJ2-5	TRBV12-3/TRBV12-4	-	once
CASSITFGQGNGYTF	TRBJ1-2	TRBV19	-	-
CASSHSGVKDNEQFF	TRBJ2-1	TRBV28	TRBD2	once
CASSLLADDPYEQYF	TRBJ2-7	TRBV19	TRBD2	-
CASSAGGGAYTDTQYF	TRBJ2-3	TRBV9	TRBD2	-
CASSPLGSKAKNIQYF	TRBJ2-4	TRBV14	-	once